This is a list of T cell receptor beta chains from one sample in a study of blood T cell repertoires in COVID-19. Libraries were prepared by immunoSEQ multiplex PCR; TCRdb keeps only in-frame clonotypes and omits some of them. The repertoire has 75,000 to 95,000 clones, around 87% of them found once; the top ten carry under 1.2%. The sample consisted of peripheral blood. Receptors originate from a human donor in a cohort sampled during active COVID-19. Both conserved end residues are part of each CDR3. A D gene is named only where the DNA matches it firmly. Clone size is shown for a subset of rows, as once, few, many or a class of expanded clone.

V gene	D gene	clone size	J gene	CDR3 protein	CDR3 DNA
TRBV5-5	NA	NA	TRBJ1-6	CASSTDYSPLHF	TGTGCCAGCAGCACTGATTATTCACCCCTCCACTTT
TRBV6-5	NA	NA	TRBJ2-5	CASSYSEQETQYF	TGTGCCAGCAGTTACTCGGAGCAAGAGACCCAGTACTTC
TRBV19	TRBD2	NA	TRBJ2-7	CASSPYSGSPLYEQYF	TGTGCCAGTAGTCCTTATAGCGGGAGTCCCCTCTACGAGCAGTACTTC
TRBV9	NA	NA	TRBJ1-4	CASSVRFPGSEKLFF	TGTGCCAGCAGCGTACGGTTTCCGGGGAGCGAAAAACTGTTTTTT
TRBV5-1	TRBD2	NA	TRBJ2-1	CASSLVASGSFSYNEQFF	TGCGCCAGCAGCTTGGTGGCTAGCGGTTCGTTCTCCTACAATGAGCAGTTCTTC
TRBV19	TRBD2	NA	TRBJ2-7	CASSRLAAFSEQYF	TGTGCCAGTAGTAGACTAGCGGCCTTTTCCGAGCAGTACTTC
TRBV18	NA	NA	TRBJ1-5	CASSPGSDSNQPQHF	TGTGCCAGCTCACCAGGGAGCGATAGCAATCAGCCCCAGCATTTT
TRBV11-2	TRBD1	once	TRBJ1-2	CASSLQGVGSYGYTF	TGTGCCAGCAGTTTACAGGGGGTAGGAAGCTATGGCTACACCTTC
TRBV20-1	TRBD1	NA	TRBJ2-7	CSAGQGTEQYF	TGCAGTGCTGGACAGGGGACCGAGCAGTACTTC
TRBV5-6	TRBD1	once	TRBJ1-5	CASSIQGAGNQPQHF	TGTGCCAGCAGCATTCAGGGGGCTGGCAATCAGCCCCAGCATTTT
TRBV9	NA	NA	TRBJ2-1	CASSVEGTSYNEQFF	TGTGCCAGCAGCGTAGAAGGGACTTCCTACAATGAGCAGTTCTTC
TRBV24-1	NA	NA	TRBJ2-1	CATTTPRGRLNEQFF	TGTGCCACCACCACACCACGAGGGCGACTCAATGAGCAGTTCTTC
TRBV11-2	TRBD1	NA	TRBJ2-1	CASSSTPGQGANEQFF	TGTGCCAGCAGCTCAACACCGGGACAGGGGGCCAATGAGCAGTTCTTC
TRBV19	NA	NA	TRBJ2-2	CASSGQHTGELFF	TGTGCCAGTAGTGGACAGCACACCGGGGAGCTGTTTTTT
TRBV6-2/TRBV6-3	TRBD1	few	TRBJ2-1	CASSYRRTGFANEQFF	TGTGCCAGCAGTTACAGACGGACAGGTTTTGCGAATGAGCAGTTCTTC
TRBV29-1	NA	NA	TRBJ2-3	CSGGQQIFTDTQYF	TGCAGCGGCGGACAGCAGATTTTCACAGATACGCAGTATTTT
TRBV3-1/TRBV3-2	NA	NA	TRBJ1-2	CASSSGQNYGYTF	TGTGCCAGCAGCTCAGGACAGAATTATGGCTACACCTTC
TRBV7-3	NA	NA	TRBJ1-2	CASSPGGQEGYTF	TGTGCCAGCAGCCCGGGGGGGCAGGAAGGCTACACCTTC
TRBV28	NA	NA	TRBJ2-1	CASGILGGGNEQFF	TGTGCCAGCGGCATCTTAGGGGGGGGAAATGAGCAGTTCTTC
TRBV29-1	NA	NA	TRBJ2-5	CSVAGTFQYQETQYF	TGCAGCGTTGCCGGGACATTCCAGTACCAAGAGACCCAGTACTTC
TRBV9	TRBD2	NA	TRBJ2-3	CASSPRGGSTDTQYF	TGTGCCAGCAGCCCACGCGGGGGGAGCACAGATACGCAGTATTTT
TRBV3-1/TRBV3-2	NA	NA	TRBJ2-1	CASGGDSTYNEQFF	TGTGCCTCCGGGGGGGACAGCACCTACAATGAGCAGTTCTTC
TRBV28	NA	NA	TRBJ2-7	CASSLGARGRVYF	TGTGCCAGCAGTTTAGGCGCCAGGGGACGGGTGTACTTC
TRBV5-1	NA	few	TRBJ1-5	CASSLSGQRNQPQHF	TGCGCCAGCAGCTTATCTGGACAACGCAATCAGCCCCAGCATTTT
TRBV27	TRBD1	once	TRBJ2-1	CASIYFGTGISEQFF	TGTGCCAGCATCTACTTCGGGACAGGGATTAGCGAGCAGTTCTTC
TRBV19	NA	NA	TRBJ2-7	CASSLTGRGSPVAYEQYF	TGTGCCAGTAGTTTGACGGGCAGGGGCTCTCCTGTGGCCTACGAGCAGTACTTC
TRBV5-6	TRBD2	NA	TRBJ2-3	CASSLPLAGVDTQYF	TGTGCCAGCAGCTTGCCTCTAGCGGGAGTAGATACGCAGTATTTT